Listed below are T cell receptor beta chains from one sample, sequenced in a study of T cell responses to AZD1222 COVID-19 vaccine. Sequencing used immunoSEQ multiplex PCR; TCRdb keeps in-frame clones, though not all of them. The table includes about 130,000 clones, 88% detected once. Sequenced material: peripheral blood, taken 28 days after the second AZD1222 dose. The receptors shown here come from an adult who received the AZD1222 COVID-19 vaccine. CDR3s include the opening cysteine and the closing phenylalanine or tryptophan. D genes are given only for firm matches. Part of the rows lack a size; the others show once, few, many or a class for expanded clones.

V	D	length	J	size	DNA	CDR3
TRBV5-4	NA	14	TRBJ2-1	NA	TGTGCCAGCAGCTTCGAAACTTACCCGGCTGAGCAGTTCTTC	CASSFETYPAEQFF
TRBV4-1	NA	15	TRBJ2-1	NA	TGCGCCAGCAGCCTTCCGGGGGTAAGGGACAATGAGCAGTTCTTC	CASSLPGVRDNEQFF
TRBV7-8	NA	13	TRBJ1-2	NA	TGTGCCAGCAGCTTCACACTTACCTATGGCTACACCTTC	CASSFTLTYGYTF
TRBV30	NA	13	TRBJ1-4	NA	TGTGCCTGGAGTGTACACAGCCTCGAAGGCCTGTTTTTT	CAWSVHSLEGLFF
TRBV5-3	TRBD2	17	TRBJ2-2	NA	TGTGCCAGAAGCTTTAAAGGACTAGCGGGAGACACCGGGGAGCTGTTTTTT	CARSFKGLAGDTGELFF
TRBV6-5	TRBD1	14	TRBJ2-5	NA	TGTGCCAGCAGGGAGACAGGGGGCGGAGAGACCCAGTACTTC	CASRETGGGETQYF
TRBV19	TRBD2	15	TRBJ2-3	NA	TGTGCCAGTAGAACAGGACTAGCGGTTCGGGATACGCAGTATTTT	CASRTGLAVRDTQYF
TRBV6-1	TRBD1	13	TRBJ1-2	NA	TGTGCCAGCAGTGAACGGGACAGGGATGGCTACACCTTC	CASSERDRDGYTF
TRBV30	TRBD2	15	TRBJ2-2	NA	TGTGCCTGGAGTGCTTCCGGACTAGAAACCGGGGAGCTGTTTTTT	CAWSASGLETGELFF
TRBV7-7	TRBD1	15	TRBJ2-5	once	TGTGCTAGCAGCCAAGCGAGGGGGCGCGGGGAGACCCAGTACTTC	CASSQARGRGETQYF
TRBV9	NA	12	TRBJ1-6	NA	TGTGCCAGCAGCGTCTTGGGTTCACCCCTCCACTTT	CASSVLGSPLHF
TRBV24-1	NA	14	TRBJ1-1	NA	TGTGCCACCACCTCAATGTCCAGGGGCCCCGAAGCTTTCTTT	CATTSMSRGPEAFF
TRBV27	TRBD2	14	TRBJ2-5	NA	TGTGCCAGCAGCTTAGCGGGAGTACGTGAGACCCAGTACTTC	CASSLAGVRETQYF
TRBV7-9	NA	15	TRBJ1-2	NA	TGTGCCAGCAGCCGGACCCGGGACACAGGATCTGGCTACACCTTC	CASSRTRDTGSGYTF
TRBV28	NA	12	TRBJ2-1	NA	TGTGCCAGCAGTCTCTTACACAATGAGCAGTTCTTC	CASSLLHNEQFF
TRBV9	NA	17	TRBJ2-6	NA	TGTGCCAGCACCGTAGGGGGACGGAACTCTGGGGCCAACGTCCTGACTTTC	CASTVGGRNSGANVLTF
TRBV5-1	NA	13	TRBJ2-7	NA	TGCGCCAGCAGCTTGGAGGAGGTCCACGAGCAGTACTTC	CASSLEEVHEQYF
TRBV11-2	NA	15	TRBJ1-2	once	TGTGCCAGCAGCTTAGTTCCAGGGGCTGGCTATGGCTACACCTTC	CASSLVPGAGYGYTF
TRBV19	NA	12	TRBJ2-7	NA	TGTGCCAGTAAGGTCCAGCACAACGAGCAGTACTTC	CASKVQHNEQYF
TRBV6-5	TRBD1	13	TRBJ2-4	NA	TGTGCCAGCCTGCTCTTCCTGGACAGGATTTTGTACTTC	CASLLFLDRILYF
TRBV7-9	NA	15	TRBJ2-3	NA	TGTGCCAGCAGCTTGTCGGGTTCAAGCACAGATACGCAGTATTTT	CASSLSGSSTDTQYF
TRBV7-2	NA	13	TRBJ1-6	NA	TGTGCCAGCAGCTTAGTATGGGATTCACCCCTCCACTTT	CASSLVWDSPLHF
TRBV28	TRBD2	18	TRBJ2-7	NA	TGTGCCAGCAGTTTTCCCTCCCGGTTTCTAGCGGGGGCCTACGAGCAGTACTTC	CASSFPSRFLAGAYEQYF
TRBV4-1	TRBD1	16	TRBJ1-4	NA	TGCGCCAGCAGCCAAGATTGGGCCAGGGGGTATGAAAAACTGTTTTTT	CASSQDWARGYEKLFF
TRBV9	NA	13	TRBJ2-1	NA	TGTGCCAGCAGCGTACTCGGACCAGGTGAGCAGTTCTTC	CASSVLGPGEQFF
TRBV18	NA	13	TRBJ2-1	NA	TGTGCCAGCTCACCGACCATGGGCAATGAGCAGTTCTTC	CASSPTMGNEQFF
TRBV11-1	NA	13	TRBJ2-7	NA	TGTGCCAGCAGCTTACAACAGACGTACGAGCAGTACTTC	CASSLQQTYEQYF
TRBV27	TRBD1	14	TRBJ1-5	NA	TGTGCCAGCAGTTTGCGACAGGGGATGGAGCCCCAGCATTTT	CASSLRQGMEPQHF
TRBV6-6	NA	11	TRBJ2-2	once	TGTGCCAGCAGCCGTAATAGGGAGCTGTTTTTT	CASSRNRELFF
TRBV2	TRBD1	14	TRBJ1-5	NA	TGTGCCAGCAGCGGGACAGGGAACGGTCAGCCCCAGCATTTT	CASSGTGNGQPQHF
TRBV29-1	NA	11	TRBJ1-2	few	TGCAGCGTTTCGGGGGACTATGGCTACACCTTC	CSVSGDYGYTF
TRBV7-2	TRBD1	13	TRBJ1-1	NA	TGTGCCAGCAATGGACAGGCGAACACTGAAGCTTTCTTT	CASNGQANTEAFF
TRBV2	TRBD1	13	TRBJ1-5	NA	TGTGCCTGCCGACAGGGTGTCACGGGGCCCCAGCATTTT	CACRQGVTGPQHF
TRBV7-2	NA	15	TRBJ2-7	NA	TGTGCCAGCAGCCCCCTGCACGGTTTCACCTACGAGCAGTACTTC	CASSPLHGFTYEQYF
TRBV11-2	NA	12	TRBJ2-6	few	TGTGCCAGCACCCTACGATTCAACGTCCTGACTTTC	CASTLRFNVLTF
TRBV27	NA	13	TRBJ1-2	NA	TGTGCCAGCATCCATGACGGCAACTATGGCTACACCTTC	CASIHDGNYGYTF
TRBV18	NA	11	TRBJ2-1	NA	TGTGCCAGCTCACTAGAATATGAGCAGTTCTTC	CASSLEYEQFF
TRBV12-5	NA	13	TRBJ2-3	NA	TGTGCTAGTGCCCGGGAGTACGCAGATACGCAGTATTTT	CASAREYADTQYF
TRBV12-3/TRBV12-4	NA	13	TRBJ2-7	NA	TGTGCCAGCACCAGATCCTGGGACTACGAGCAGTACTTC	CASTRSWDYEQYF
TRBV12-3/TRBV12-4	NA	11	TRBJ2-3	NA	TGTGCCAGCAGTTTAGTAGATACGCAGTATTTT	CASSLVDTQYF
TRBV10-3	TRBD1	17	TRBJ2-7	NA	TGTGCCATCACCCCGGGACAGGGAGGATTCGGTCGTTACGAGCAGTACTTC	CAITPGQGGFGRYEQYF
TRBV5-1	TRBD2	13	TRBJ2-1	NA	TGCGCCAGCACAATAGCGGGGATGAATGAGCAGTTCTTC	CASTIAGMNEQFF
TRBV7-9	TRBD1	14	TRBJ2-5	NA	TGTGCCAGCAGAGTCCAGGGGGTTTTTGAGACCCAGTACTTC	CASRVQGVFETQYF
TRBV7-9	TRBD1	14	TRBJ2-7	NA	TGTGCCAGCAGCACCCGGACAGGCCTCAACGAGCAGTACTTC	CASSTRTGLNEQYF
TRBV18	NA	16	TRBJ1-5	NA	TGTGCCAGCTCTCCATATCCGGGGGACAGCAATCAGCCCCAGCATTTT	CASSPYPGDSNQPQHF
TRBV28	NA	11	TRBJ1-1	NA	TGTGCCAGCAGTGCACTAGGTGGAGCTTTCTTT	CASSALGGAFF
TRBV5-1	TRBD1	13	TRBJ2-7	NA	TGCGCCAGCAGCTCACGGGACAGCTACGAGCAGTACTTC	CASSSRDSYEQYF
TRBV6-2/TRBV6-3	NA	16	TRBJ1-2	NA	TGTGCCAGCAGTTACCTTTTTTCCGGGACTCAGGATGGCTACACCTTC	CASSYLFSGTQDGYTF
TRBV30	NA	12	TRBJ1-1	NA	TGTGCCTGGAGTTTAGGGGGCACTGAAGCTTTCTTT	CAWSLGGTEAFF
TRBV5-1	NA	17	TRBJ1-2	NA	TGCGCCAGCAGCTTGGCGGGGCAGTCCGTTCCTAACTATGGCTACACCTTC	CASSLAGQSVPNYGYTF
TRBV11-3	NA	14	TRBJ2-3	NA	TGTGCCAGCAGCTTAGGGTCGTCCACAGATACGCAGTATTTT	CASSLGSSTDTQYF
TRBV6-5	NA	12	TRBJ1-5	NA	TGTGCCAGCAGTCCGCCCGGTCAGCCCCAGCATTTT	CASSPPGQPQHF
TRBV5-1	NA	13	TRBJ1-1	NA	TGCGCCAGCAGCTTTGAATGGGACACTGAAGCTTTCTTT	CASSFEWDTEAFF
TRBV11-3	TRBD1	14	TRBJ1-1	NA	TGTGCCAGCAGCGCCAGGGGGCGGGACACTGAAGCTTTCTTT	CASSARGRDTEAFF
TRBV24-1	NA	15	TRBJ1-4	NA	TGTGCCACCAGTGATAGGGGCAGACGTAATGAAAAACTGTTTTTT	CATSDRGRRNEKLFF